This T cell receptor beta chain was identified in a study of shared clonotypes between healthy human individuals. Study in general: Each donor's CD8 memory used one plate, CD8 naive two, each CD4 subset three. General study results and limits: How much donors shared clonotypes was expected to be affected by sequencing depth. Generally, estimated richness proved larger in naive subsets than it did in memory subsets. The authors sampled blood alone, and tissue repertoires likely differ.

Profiled with immunoSEQ multiplex PCR; TCRdb holds only in-frame clones, not every one. This table has some 1.5 million clones, around 98% appearing once. Worth noting for this clone: Its specificity is unknown.

Germline V gives CDR1 MDHEN, CDR2 SYDVKM. Between the trimmed V and J ends, which lost 8 bases and 2 bases, there was a span of 24 bases. The CDR3 spans 17 residues. Sequenced: naive CD4+ T cells sorted from blood. Described subset: CD45RA+ positively selected. This chain connects TRBV28 to TRBJ1-2; D is perhaps TRBD1 (6 bases). The sequence came from a man aged 25 to 45 in good health. The CDR3 DNA reads TGTGCCAGCTTGACCGGGGGGCTTCGGCCGAACAACTATGGCTACACCTTC. Translated: CASLTGGLRPNNYGYTF.